Each of the 19 T cell receptor beta chains below was sequenced from the same sample in a study of blood T cell repertoires in COVID-19 (dated by TCRdb to between 2020 and 2021). The receptor library was made with the immunoSEQ multiplex PCR assay. TCRdb obtained this table from immuneACCESS and retained in-frame rearrangements with V and J assigned. These tables miss some clones; where compared with another copy, unresolved V genes account for less than half of the shortfall, and the remainder is unexplained. The table for this sample lists 250,000 or so clones; approximately 82% of them were counted only once. 1.5% to 2% of the sample rests with the top ten. The material sequenced was peripheral blood. These TCRs come from a woman aged 80 or older with acute or convalescent COVID-19.

V is TRBV5-1 and J is TRBJ2-2; 9 bases line up with TRBD1. Per germline, CDR1 SGHRS and CDR2 YFSETQ. The length of the CDR3 is 17 residues. After removal of 4 bases from V and 4 bases from J, the junction contained 11 bases not matched to a gene. CDR3 protein: CASSGGQGNAGTGELFF. The CDR3 bases are TGCGCCAGCAGCGGCGGACAGGGGAACGCGGGCACCGGGGAGCTGTTTTTT.

V gene TRBV18 combines with J gene TRBJ1-1; possibly TRBD1 for D (5 bases). CDR1 KGHSH and CDR2 LQKENI come from the germline V gene. The CDR3 loop spans 12 amino acids. V gave up 3 bases and J gave up 10 bases, with 12 bases separating them. CDR3 DNA sequence: TGTGCCAGCTCACCGAATCAGGGTTCAGCTTTCTTT. This sequence encodes CASSPNQGSAFF.

The chain is built from TRBV5-4 and TRBJ2-2; 7 nucleotides agree with TRBD1. J lost 1 base, V lost 4 bases, and 4 bases had no gene match. CDR3 length equals 15 residues. Germline lookup yields CDR1 SGHNT and CDR2 YYREEE (reference sequence). The CDR3 bases are TGTGCCAGCAGCCTACGGACAGGGAACACCGGGGAGCTGTTTTTT. This sequence encodes CASSLRTGNTGELFF. Drawing the rest from reference TRBV5-4 and TRBJ2-2, the complete variable domain is ETGVTQSPTHLIKTRGQQVTLRCSSQSGHNTVSWYQQALGQGPQFIFQYYREEENGRGNFPPRFSGLQFPNYSSELNVNALELDDSALYLCASSLRTGNTGELFFGEGSRLTVL.

V and J are TRBV7-2 and TRBJ1-1, with a tentative D call TRBD1 (5 bases). With 7 bases removed from V and 0 bases from J, the gap between germline ends came to 9 bases. The germline V gene has CDR1 SGHTA and CDR2 FQGNSA. This CDR3 comprises 13 residues. CDR3 bases: TGTGCCAGCATTTCGGGGGTGAACACTGAAGCTTTCTTT. This sequence encodes CASISGVNTEAFF.

This clone has more than one count but fewer than ten. The rearrangement uses TRBV2 and TRBJ2-5; the D gene is possibly TRBD1 (6 bases). The CDR3 covers 13 residues. The V end lost 2 bases, the J end lost 4 bases, and 8 bases lay between the germline ends. From germline, CDR1 is SNHLY and CDR2 FYNNEI. CDR3 nucleotides: TGTGCCAGCAGTGAACGCAGGGGAGAGACCCAGTACTTC. This codes for CASSERRGETQYF. Looking up the rest from reference TRBV2 and TRBJ2-5 gives the full variable domain: EPEVTQTPSHQVTQMGQEVILRCVPISNHLYFYWYRQILGQKVEFLVSFYNNEISEKSEIFDDQFSVERPDGSNFTLKIRSTKLEDSAMYFCASSERRGETQYFGPGTRLLVL.

The CDR3 is CASRTTSGNSYEQYF. CDR3 nucleotide sequence: TGTGCCAGCAGAACAACTAGCGGGAATTCATACGAGCAGTACTTC. The rearrangement joins TRBV6-5 to TRBJ2-7, with 10 positions matching TRBD2. Trimming at V came to 6 bases and at J to 4 bases, leaving 9 bases not matched to a gene. The length of the CDR3 is 15 residues. CDR1 MNHEY and CDR2 SVGAGI come from the germline V gene.

The chain links TRBV9 to TRBJ1-2, with 11 bases matching TRBD1. Trimming at V came to 0 bases and at J to 8 bases, leaving 12 bases not matched to a gene. The CDR3 length is 17 residues. CDR1 and CDR2 (germline): SGDLS, YYNGEE. The CDR3 region is CASSVVTSGTGGDGYTF. CDR3 coding DNA: TGTGCCAGCAGCGTAGTTACATCAGGGACAGGGGGAGACGGCTACACCTTC.

The rearrangement joins TRBV28 to TRBJ1-5; no clear D. The CDR3 has 12 residues. V was clipped by 4 bases and J by 8 bases, with 9 bases between them. Germline CDR1 and CDR2: MDHEN and SYDVKM. The CDR3, as DNA: TGTGCCAGCAGTTCCCCCGTCGAGCCCCAGCATTTT. This translates into CASSSPVEPQHF.

The gene calls are TRBV7-6 and TRBJ1-3; TRBD1 matches 8 bases. Germline V lookup: CDR1 SGHVS, CDR2 FNYEAQ. The ends lost 0 bases at V and 0 bases at J; junction bases unmatched: 7. CDR3 length: 18 amino acids. The CDR3 region has the DNA TGTGCCAGCAGCTTAGCCCCTCGGACAGGGCGCTCTGGAAACACCATATATTTT. Residues: CASSLAPRTGRSGNTIYF.

This chain joins TRBV10-3 and TRBJ2-1; TRBD1 matches at 8 bases. The CDR3 runs to 14 residues. Germline V gene data show CDR1 as ENHRY and CDR2 as SYGVKD. J lost 4 bases, V lost 10 bases, and 9 bases had no gene match. DNA for the CDR3: TGTGCCACTTCCGGGACAGGATTATACAATGAGCAGTTCTTC. Encoded protein: CATSGTGLYNEQFF.

The V and J genes are TRBV6-5 and TRBJ1-4; D is perhaps TRBD1 (6 bases). The ends were cut back, 7 bases at V and 0 bases at J, with 12 bases in the middle. CDR3 length: 15 residues. Germline values: CDR1 MNHEY, CDR2 SVGAGI. The chain's CDR3 is CASKPEGATNEKLFF. The CDR3, as DNA: TGTGCCAGCAAGCCCGAGGGGGCAACTAATGAAAAACTGTTTTTT.

This clone has just a few counts. This chain links TRBV5-4 with TRBJ1-2, with no clear D. The germline gives CDR1 SGHNT, CDR2 YYREEE (reference sequence). This CDR3 contains 13 residues. The ends were cut back, 0 bases at V and 2 bases at J, with 5 bases in the middle. The CDR3 loop reads CASSLDGNYGYTF. The DNA of the CDR3 is TGTGCCAGCAGCTTGGACGGGAACTATGGCTACACCTTC.

This clone showed up just once. The DNA of the CDR3 is TGTGCCAGCAGCGCTCAGAGGGGGTCGGATGGCTACACCTTC. Its translation: CASSAQRGSDGYTF. This sequence joins TRBV27 and TRBJ1-2; D is possibly TRBD1 (6 bases). The CDR3 runs 14 residues. The V end was cut by 6 bases, the J end by 6 bases, with 17 bases between. Germline assignment: CDR1 MNHEY and CDR2 SMNVEV (reference sequence).

The V gene is TRBV18, the J gene TRBJ1-1; TRBD1 matches 7 bases. Germline V gives CDR1 KGHSH, CDR2 LQKENI. J gave up 3 bases and V 5 bases, and 3 bases lay outside the gene matches. This CDR3 spans 13 amino acids. The CDR3 region has the DNA TGTGCCAGCTCAACCGGGACAGACACTGAAGCTTTCTTT. Translated, it gives CASSTGTDTEAFF.

The chain carries TRBV3-1 (or the pseudogene TRBV3-2) and TRBJ1-2, with D possibly being TRBD1 (6 bases). The CDR3 contains 11 residues. V was pared by 8 bases and J by 12 bases, with 16 bases between. Germline V CDR1 and CDR2: LGHDT, YNNKEL (reference sequence). For the CDR3, the DNA is TGTGCCAGCGGAAAGGGCAGGGGCAACACCTTC. Translation gives CASGKGRGNTF.

The chain combines TRBV28 with TRBJ1-2; weak D call: TRBD1 (6 bases). The CDR3 has 13 residues. Trimming cost V 10 bases and J 4 bases, with 16 bases left between them. CDR1 and CDR2 from the germline V gene are MDHEN and SYDVKM. The CDR3 nucleotides are TGTGCCACCGCGACAGGAACCGGCTATGGCTACACCTTC. The encoded protein is CATATGTGYGYTF.

This clone was seen only once. The CDR3 loop is CASSQEIGTSGGAVTDTQYF. The CDR3 nucleotides are TGTGCCAGCAGCCAAGAAATCGGGACTAGCGGGGGGGCAGTAACAGATACGCAGTATTTT. The chain joins TRBV4-2 to TRBJ2-3; 16 bases are shared with TRBD2. V shed 0 bases and J 3 bases; nucleotides not matched to a gene: 9. Germline V gene sequence: CDR1 LGHNA, CDR2 YNFKEQ. This CDR3 spans 20 amino acids.

The gene calls are TRBV27 and TRBJ2-5; 9 bases map to TRBD1. CDR1 and CDR2 (germline): MNHEY, SMNVEV (reference sequence). V was pared by 3 bases and J by 2 bases, with 4 bases of the junction left unmatched. This CDR3 contains 15 residues. CDR3 sequence: CASSFTTGGQETQYF. The CDR3 bases are TGTGCCAGCAGTTTTACGACAGGGGGGCAAGAGACCCAGTACTTC.

The gene calls are TRBV7-9 and TRBJ2-1; D is perhaps TRBD2 (5 bases). V was cut by 1 base and J by 2 bases, with 15 bases left in between. The CDR3 is 17 amino acids. Germline V gene lookup returns CDR1 SEHNR and CDR2 FQNEAQ (reference sequence). The CDR3 DNA reads as TGTGCCAGCAGCTTAGGCGGGTCGAGAGGCACCTACAATGAGCAGTTCTTC. Translating gives CASSLGGSRGTYNEQFF.